Described below is a single T cell receptor (beta chain) sequence and its context. The antigen this receptor binds is unknown. No quality values exist for individual bases; no much larger clone is one base distant. The CDR3 holds 15 amino acids from the cysteine to the phenylalanine. The DNA shown is the 45-base CDR3, in frame from base 1. The CDR1 and CDR2 encoded by the germline V gene (reference sequence) are MNHEY and SMNVEV. V is reduced by 2 bases and J by 6 bases, leaving a spacing of 16 bases between them. This record belongs to a study of post-analysis software for immune sequencing data (dated by TCRdb to 2015 to 2017). Regarding the study in general: Relapsing-remitting, secondary progressive and progressive-relapsing multiple sclerosis were recorded as disease courses, and subtype annotation was lacking for some patients. Patient repertoires were compared against roughly 12 previously published healthy control repertoires from donors aged about 6 to 26 years. A subset of samples was prepared in parallel using single-end sample barcoding, then pooled and co-amplified after Illumina adapter ligation. Paper-wide results and their limitations: The control group was slightly older than the multiple sclerosis patient group. Direct clustering with F measure showed strong co-clustering of samples prepared in the same batch, prompting a batch-effect correction. Multiple sclerosis patients had significantly lower normalized Chao1 diversity than controls, a result that suggests substantial peripheral T-cell clonal expansion. A handful of TRBV segments, including TRBV5-6, TRBV5-1 and TRBV20-1, were significantly more frequent in patients than controls.

Library preparation used PCR. Data came from an Illumina HiSeq 2500. To reduce PCR and sequencing biases, unique molecular identifiers were incorporated into the TCR beta cDNA libraries. Approximately 500,000 cDNA molecules were obtained per 1 to 10 million input T cells, so each molecule approximated one T cell. Patient libraries were prepared and sequenced with the same protocol used for the earlier healthy control dataset. Within a given batch, samples were prepared together, multiplexed and sequenced on the same HiSeq lane. The authors' pipeline ran thus. MIGEC handled the raw barcoded reads, throwing out single-read molecular identifier groups before consensus assembly and CDR3 extraction. Clonotype tables were post-analysed with VDJtools, and diversity was normalized by down-sampling all datasets to the smallest sample size. Repertoire overlap clustering matched CDR3 amino acid but not nucleotide sequences to correct batch-related cross-sample contamination. TCRdb's own reprocessing of the public reads used fastp at Q25 and MiXCR and kept productive beta chains. Each record represents a unique CDR3 protein, reported with the most common genes and DNA among its rows. In this record, the V and J calls reflect TCRdb's handling and not the investigators' own analysis. The sample table lists about 160,000 distinct CDR3 sequences, around 36% of them with a count of one. Under 30% of the sample comes from the top ten.

Sample time point, as interpreted from the label and publication: second blood draw from one MS patient after hematopoietic stem cell transplantation. To demonstrate the VDJtools post-analysis software, the study profiled TCR beta repertoires from the peripheral blood of around 13 young patients with multiple sclerosis. The multiple sclerosis patients were children and adolescents between roughly 6 and 17 years of age. The origin of this receptor is a girl aged 5 to 17 with multiple sclerosis. Donor details come from another sample of the same person, matched by shared clones. Recombination connected TRBV27 to TRBJ1-2; the D gene is possibly TRBD1, with 6 bases matching. The sample in question was blood, obtained after autologous hematopoietic stem cell transplantation. The bases read TGTGCCAGCAGTTTACAGCGGGGGCGGTGGAATGGCTACACCTTC. This sequence encodes CASSLQRGRWNGYTF.